This entry features one T cell receptor beta chain sequence. Its antigen is unknown. These data are taken from a study of OX40 agonist ivuxolimab in advanced cancers. Study-wide results and limits: Antigens targeted by the expanded peripheral T cells were not determined.

The repertoire was sequenced with immunoSEQ multiplex PCR; TCRdb's copy has only in-frame clones and lacks some. The sample includes roughly 49,000 clones, approximately 83% of them seen just once. The germline V gene has CDR1 SEHNR and CDR2 FQNEAQ (reference sequence). The CDR3 runs 13 residues. The ends were cut back, 1 base at V and 8 bases at J, with 6 bases in the middle. This sequence originates from an adult with an advanced solid tumor such as melanoma, head and neck, liver or kidney cancer. This chain links TRBV7-9 with TRBJ1-6, with D unclear. This specimen was CD4+ or CD8+ T cells sorted from blood, taken in a trial of the OX40 agonist ivuxolimab. In DNA form, the CDR3 reads TGTGCCAGCAGCTTAGGGCGAGATTCACCCCTCCACTTT. Protein product: CASSLGRDSPLHF.